This TCR beta chain was found in a study of human T cells and chemical hapten exposure. Across the whole study: Sensitizing treatment utilized 2% DPC over a roughly 2 cm by roughly 2 cm portion of upper inner arm skin.

One entry per CDR3 protein results from TCRdb running MiXCR on the RACE reads. The sample comprises some 400,000 distinct CDR3 sequences, approximately 5.1% of which are singletons, and 2% to 3% rests with the top ten. The time point denotes: pre-sensitization, week 0. Treatment described: therapeutic diphenylcyclopropenone sensitization with weekly scalp DPC. The authors' total RNA extraction used unfractionated whole blood. This CDR3 has 16 residues. The germline V gene encodes CDR1 LNHDA and CDR2 SQIVND (reference sequence). J was trimmed by 1 base and V by 5 bases; bases with no gene match: 8. This chain uses TRBV19 with TRBJ2-7, with 10 nucleotides matching TRBD2. This sequence originates from a woman in her forties or fifties with alopecia areata. Some clones in this sample may be carry-over from other donors' samples. The source was whole blood, collected in connection with sensitization to the hapten diphenylcyclopropenone (DPC). CDR3 nucleotides: TGTGCCAGTAGTTCCCAGACTAGCGGGCTTTCCTACGAGCAGTACTTC. Protein: CASSSQTSGLSYEQYF.